This T cell receptor (beta chain) was obtained from a study of T-cell reconstitution after alpha-beta-depleted transplantation in children. Using unique molecular identifiers, the investigators prepared the TCRbeta library. TCRdb ran MiXCR on the PCR reads and lists one entry per CDR3 protein. Of 550,000 to 800,000 distinct CDR3 sequences detected, about an eighth appear once; the ten largest clones hold around 0.79%. CDR3 length equals 15 residues. The ends were cut back, 2 bases at V and 6 bases at J, with 14 bases in the middle. Germline values: CDR1 SGHVS, CDR2 FNYEAQ. This clonotype was counted between two and nine times. Its specificity is unknown. Findings and caveats of the study: Surviving recipient T cells and intrathymic progenitors accounted for some patients' high TCRbeta diversity at day 60.

This clonotype originated in a girl aged 2-10 years with congenital amegakaryocytic thrombocytopenia, due to receive a stem cell transplant. The material sequenced was PBMCs, taken before TCRalphabeta/CD19-depleted stem cell transplant. The rearrangement joins TRBV7-6 to TRBJ1-5; weak D call: TRBD1 (6 bases). CDR3 in DNA: TGTGCCAGCAGCTTAAGCAGGGGAGACGGTCAGCCCCAGCATTTT. Translated, it gives CASSLSRGDGQPQHF. Drawing the rest from reference TRBV7-6 and TRBJ1-5, the complete variable domain is GAGVSQSPRYKVTKRGQDVALRCDPISGHVSLYWYRQALGQGPEFLTYFNYEAQQDKSGLPNDRFSAERPEGSISTLTIQRTEQRDSAMYRCASSLSRGDGQPQHFGDGTRLSIL.